A single sample is the source of the 9 T cell receptor beta chains below, sequenced in a study of regulatory T cells in long-lasting Graves disease. iRepertoire HTBI primers and Arm-PCR of CDR3 regions built TCR beta libraries. One entry per CDR3 protein, called by TCRdb with MiXCR from the multiplex PCR reads. This sample has some 490,000 distinct CDR3 sequences, with approximately 12% found just once. As to time point: newly diagnosed GD, antithyroid drugs for less than 3 months. TCR sequences were obtained from RNA taken from PBMCs. This sample also belongs to another study, concerning T cells in Graves' hyperthyroidism and ophthalmopathy.

The starting material was peripheral blood mononuclear cells (PBMCs), obtained at new diagnosis, from a patient treated with antithyroid drugs. The receptors were gathered from a woman aged 25 to 39 with Graves disease.

This clonotype has a count of ten or more. The CDR3 sequence: CASRRTSGSADTQYF. The CDR3, as DNA: TGTGCCAGCAGGCGGACTAGCGGGAGTGCAGATACGCAGTATTTT. The rearrangement joins TRBV2 to TRBJ2-3; TRBD2 aligns across 13 bases. This CDR3 has 15 amino acids. J gave up 4 bases and V 6 bases, and 4 bases lay outside the gene matches. Germline V gene lookup returns CDR1 SNHLY and CDR2 FYNNEI.

The chain recombines TRBV9 with TRBJ2-1; 12 bases are a match to TRBD2. The CDR3 spans 23 residues. Germline CDR1 SGDLS, CDR2 YYNGEE. Trimming took 4 bases from V and 0 from J; bases not matched to a gene: 23. As DNA, the CDR3 is TGTGCCAGCAGCTCCTCAAGGGGTCTATCGAGGACTAGCGGGATCAGCTCCTACAATGAGCAGTTCTTC. It yields the protein CASSSSRGLSRTSGISSYNEQFF.

This clonotype came up a few times. The J gene is TRBJ1-3, the V gene TRBV7-6; TRBD1 agrees at 10 bases. The trim removed 4 bases at V and 1 base at J, leaving 7 bases unmatched. The CDR3 length is 17 residues. Per germline, CDR1 SGHVS and CDR2 FNYEAQ. In nucleotides, the CDR3 is TGTGCCAGCAGCTACCTCGGACAGGGGGTGTCTGGAAACACCATATATTTT. Protein: CASSYLGQGVSGNTIYF.

This chain links TRBV6-2 or TRBV6-3 with TRBJ1-5, with D uncertain. The germline V gene has CDR1 MNHEY and CDR2 SVGEGT. V was clipped by 7 bases and J by 2 bases, with 12 bases between them. CDR3 length: 14 amino acids. CDR3 loop: CASTRDVGNQPQHF. The CDR3 DNA reads as TGTGCCAGCACTCGGGATGTAGGCAATCAGCCCCAGCATTTT.

A note on this clonotype: A read error may account for a junction end that differs from germline. V is TRBV10-3 and J is TRBJ1-5, with 7 nucleotides matching TRBD1. The length of the CDR3 is 18 residues. Germline CDR1 ENHRY, CDR2 SYGVKD. The CDR3 nucleotides are TGTGCCAGCAGTTACTTCTCCATCCGCCAGGGGGGAAATCAGCCCCAGCATTTT. This codes for CASSYFSIRQGGNQPQHF.

This clonotype was seen a single time. The rearrangement links TRBV6-1 to TRBJ2-7; 10 positions agree with TRBD2. CDR1 MNHNS and CDR2 SASEGT come from the germline V gene. The CDR3 length is 17 residues. The junction had 10 bases not matched to a gene; V was cut back by 2 bases and J by 3 bases. This chain's CDR3 is CASSERGLATRVYEQYF. CDR3 coding DNA: TGTGCCAGCAGTGAAAGGGGACTAGCGACCAGGGTCTACGAGCAGTACTTC.

This chain connects TRBV6-2 or TRBV6-3 to TRBJ1-5; D remains ambiguous. This CDR3 comprises 12 residues. Germline values: CDR1 MNHEY, CDR2 SVGEGT. V gave up 1 base and J gave up 9 bases, with 7 bases separating them. CDR3 sequence reads: CASSYWGPPQHF. The CDR3 bases are TGTGCCAGCAGTTACTGGGGTCCGCCCCAGCATTTT.

For this clonotype: Only one base separates this from a far larger clonotype, so it likely reflects a read error. The V gene is TRBV28, the J gene TRBJ2-7, with TRBD2 as a possible D gene (5 bases). V lost 5 bases and J lost 7, with 21 bases in between. Germline CDR1 MDHEN, CDR2 SYDVKM. The CDR3 has 15 residues. The CDR3 here is CASSPLPPGLKEQYF. CDR3 in DNA: TGTGCCAGCAGTCCCTTACCTCCCGGACTCAAGGAGCAGTACTTC.

This clonotype was picked up a small number of times. The CDR3, as DNA: TGTGCCAGCAGCGTAAACAGAGATACGCAGTATTTT. Amino acids: CASSVNRDTQYF. The chain carries TRBV7-9 and TRBJ2-3; D is unclear. V was pared by 5 bases and J by 5 bases, with 8 bases between. The germline CDR1 and CDR2 sequences are SEHNR and FQNEAQ (reference sequence). This CDR3 spans 12 amino acids.